The sequence of this T cell receptor beta chain was determined in a study of blood T cell repertoires in COVID-19. As for the study in general: The United States, Italy and Spain were the sources of the acute and convalescent COVID-19 samples. The cDNA or gDNA used as material had been derived from T cells, B-cell-depleted T cells, or PBMCs.

V was pared by 0 bases and J by 4 bases, with 10 bases of the junction left unmatched. In germline, CDR1 is SGDLS, CDR2 YYNGEE. This CDR3 is 17 amino acids long. This clone was counted once. Sequencing was performed with immunoSEQ multiplex PCR; in TCRdb, only in-frame clones are kept and a portion is missing. The table lists 210,000 or so clones, just under 85% of them singletons. The sample comprised peripheral blood. The TCR was taken from a woman between 50 and 59 years old with active or convalescent COVID-19. V gene TRBV9 combines with J gene TRBJ2-1, with 7 bases lining up with TRBD2. This CDR3 is CASSVATGSGTYNEQFF. In DNA, the CDR3 is TGTGCCAGCAGCGTAGCTACGGGGAGCGGGACGTACAATGAGCAGTTCTTC.